The 16 T cell receptor beta chains listed next were all sequenced from one sample in a study of cytomegalovirus exposure and HLA in healthy donors (dated by TCRdb to between 2016 and 2019). The library was generated by the immunoSEQ multiplex PCR assay. The multiplex PCR relied on a mix of 60 forward primers for TCR Vbeta segments and 13 reverse primers for TCR Jbeta segments. The clones in this table, taken by TCRdb from immuneACCESS, are in-frame only. Not every clone is retained; where verified, under half of the shortfall comes from an unresolved V gene, and the cause of the rest is unknown. Here the sample has about 190,000 clones; over 75% occur a single time. The ten biggest clones cover less than 4.5% of the sample. Sequenced input: PBMCs. The origin of the receptors is a man in his fifties or sixties in good health and CMV-seronegative.

This clone was observed a handful of times. The V call is TRBV7-9, the J call TRBJ1-2; the D gene is possibly TRBD1 (6 bases). Per germline, CDR1 SEHNR and CDR2 FQNEAQ (reference sequence). V was pared by 5 bases and J by 1 base, with 14 bases between. The CDR3 consists of 15 residues. The CDR3 sequence is CASSPGQTINYGYTF. The CDR3 DNA is TGTGCCAGCAGCCCCGGACAGACAATTAACTATGGCTACACCTTC.

This clone was observed a handful of times. V usage is TRBV6-6 and J usage is TRBJ1-6; TRBD1 matches at 11 bases. J lost 9 bases, V lost 5 bases, and 0 bases had no gene match. CDR1 and CDR2 (germline): MNHNY, SVGAGI (reference sequence). The CDR3 runs 13 residues. This chain's CDR3 is CASSGTGGSPLHF. Here the CDR3 DNA reads TGTGCCAGCAGTGGGACAGGGGGTTCACCCCTCCACTTT.

This sequence joins TRBV5-5 and TRBJ1-5, with 8 bases lining up with TRBD1. This CDR3 comprises 13 residues. The V gene end was trimmed by 4 bases and the J gene end by 6 bases; junction bases not matched to a gene: 3. Germline loops: CDR1 SGHKS, CDR2 YYEKEE (reference sequence). The CDR3 bases are TGTGCCAGCAGCCCAGACAGGGGTCAGCCCCAGCATTTT. As protein: CASSPDRGQPQHF.

This chain uses TRBV6-5 with TRBJ1-6; tentatively, D is TRBD1 (6 bases). V lost 6 bases and J 5 bases, leaving 11 bases between the germline ends. Germline CDR1 is MNHEY and CDR2 is SVGAGI. The CDR3 loop spans 14 amino acids. The CDR3 DNA reads TGTGCCAGCAGCCCCACAGGGAATAATTCACCCCTCCACTTT. Its translation is CASSPTGNNSPLHF.

This chain joins TRBV27 and TRBJ2-7; possible D gene TRBD2, 5 bases. In germline, CDR1 is MNHEY, CDR2 SMNVEV (reference sequence). The CDR3 loop spans 13 amino acids. With 0 bases removed from V and 5 bases from J, the gap between germline ends came to 8 bases. The CDR3 bases are TGTGCCAGCAGTTTATCTTCCGGGAACGAGCAGTACTTC. It specifies CASSLSSGNEQYF.

The sample holds a few counts of this clone. The genes are TRBV27 and TRBJ1-1; D call uncertain. The V end lost 11 bases, the J end lost 0 bases, and 16 bases lay between the germline ends. The CDR3 covers 14 residues. The germline CDR1 and CDR2 sequences are MNHEY and SMNVEV (reference sequence). The DNA of the CDR3 is TGTGCCCCCAACTGGGCCCTAATGAACACTGAAGCTTTCTTT. Translated: CAPNWALMNTEAFF.

This rearrangement joins TRBV7-9 to TRBJ1-1, with D unresolved. The CDR3 totals 11 residues. The germline CDR1 and CDR2 sequences are SEHNR and FQNEAQ (reference sequence). V dropped 4 bases and J dropped 4 bases, with 4 bases sitting between them. The CDR3 region has the DNA TGTGCCAGCAGCTCCGGCACTGAAGCTTTCTTT. As protein: CASSSGTEAFF.

V gene TRBV2 combines with J gene TRBJ1-3; D gene ambiguous. Trimming shortened V by 2 bases and J by 1 base, and 6 bases separated the two germline ends. This CDR3 region has 14 residues. Germline-derived CDR1 and CDR2 are SNHLY and FYNNEI. CDR3 DNA: TGTGCCAGCAGTGAATGGAGGTCTGGAAACACCATATATTTT. Amino acids: CASSEWRSGNTIYF.

The chain is built from TRBV29-1 and TRBJ1-1; TRBD1 matches at 8 bases. The germline CDR1 and CDR2 sequences are SQVTM and ANQGSEA. The J segment lost 6 bases and the V segment lost 6 bases, leaving 12 bases of the junction unmatched. The length of the CDR3 is 14 residues. The CDR3 reads CSVPWTGRVPEAFF. The CDR3 nucleotides are TGCAGCGTACCTTGGACAGGGCGTGTACCTGAAGCTTTCTTT.

J is TRBJ2-5 and V is TRBV29-1, with D unresolved. The germline gives CDR1 SQVTM, CDR2 ANQGSEA. Trimming left V 5 bases short and J 2 bases short, with 9 bases between. This CDR3 comprises 12 residues. CDR3 in DNA: TGCAGCGTTAAGCATTGGCAAGAGACCCAGTACTTC. It yields the protein CSVKHWQETQYF.

This sequence joins TRBV7-3 and TRBJ2-1, with 12 bases identical to TRBD2. The CDR3 is 16 amino acids. With V trimmed by 4 bases and J by 10 bases, 11 bases remained unmatched. Germline V gene data show CDR1 as SGHTA and CDR2 as FQGTGA. The DNA for the CDR3 is TGTGCCAGCAGCTGGGGGCCTAGCGGGGGGGCCGGGGAGCAGTTCTTC. It codes for CASSWGPSGGAGEQFF.

For this clone: Additional DNA sequences in this sample encode the identical CDR3. The V and J genes are TRBV21-1 and TRBJ2-7; TRBD2 reflects the table's D call only, with no check against the DNA. TRBV21-1 is reported as a pseudogene. This CDR3 has 14 amino acids. The CDR3 DNA sequence: TGTGCCAGCAGCAAATGGGAGGGGACCTACGAGCAGTACTTC. As protein: CASSKWEGTYEQYF.

V is TRBV25-1 and J is TRBJ2-1; 7 positions agree with TRBD1. The junction had 5 bases not matched to a gene; V was cut back by 8 bases and J by 4 bases. This CDR3 region has 13 residues. From germline, CDR1 is MGHDK and CDR2 SYGVNS. DNA for the CDR3: TGTGCCAGCCGGGACAGCCCTTACAATGAGCAGTTCTTC. Its translation is CASRDSPYNEQFF.

The chain recombines TRBV7-9 with TRBJ2-3, with 12 bases matching TRBD2. V was clipped by 0 bases and J by 3 bases; unmatched bases: 4. The germline V gene has CDR1 SEHNR and CDR2 FQNEAQ (reference sequence). The CDR3 is made up of 17 amino acids. CDR3 DNA: TGTGCCAGCAGCTTAGCGAATGGACTAGCGGGGACAGATACGCAGTATTTT. This encodes CASSLANGLAGTDTQYF.

The genes are TRBV19 and TRBJ2-7, with 9 bases matching TRBD2. The CDR3 length is 15 residues. The germline V gene encodes CDR1 LNHDA and CDR2 SQIVND (reference sequence). The ends lost 1 base at V and 2 bases at J; junction bases unmatched: 3. In DNA form, the CDR3 reads TGTGCCAGTAGTATAGTAGCGGGGGTGGCCTACGAGCAGTACTTC. It codes for CASSIVAGVAYEQYF.

The chain carries TRBV5-5 and TRBJ1-5; D is ambiguous. CDR3 size: 14 residues. CDR1 and CDR2 from the germline V gene are SGHKS and YYEKEE (reference sequence). V lost 4 bases and J 4 bases, leaving 12 bases between the germline ends. Here the CDR3 DNA reads TGTGCCAGCAGCAATGGCCGGGGTAATCAGCCCCAGCATTTT. It specifies CASSNGRGNQPQHF.